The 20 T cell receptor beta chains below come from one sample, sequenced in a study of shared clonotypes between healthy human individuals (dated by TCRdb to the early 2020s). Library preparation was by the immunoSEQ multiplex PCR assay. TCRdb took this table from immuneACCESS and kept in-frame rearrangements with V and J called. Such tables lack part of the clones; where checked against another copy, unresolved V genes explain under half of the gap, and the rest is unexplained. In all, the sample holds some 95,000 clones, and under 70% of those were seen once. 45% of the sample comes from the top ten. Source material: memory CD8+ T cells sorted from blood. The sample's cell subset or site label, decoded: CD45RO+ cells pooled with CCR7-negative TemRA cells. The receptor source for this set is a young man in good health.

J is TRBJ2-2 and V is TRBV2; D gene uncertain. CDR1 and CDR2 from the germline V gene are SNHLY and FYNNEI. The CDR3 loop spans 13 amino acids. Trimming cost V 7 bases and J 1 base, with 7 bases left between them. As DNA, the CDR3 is TGTGCCAGCACTATCAGGAACACCGGGGAGCTGTTTTTT. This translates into CASTIRNTGELFF.

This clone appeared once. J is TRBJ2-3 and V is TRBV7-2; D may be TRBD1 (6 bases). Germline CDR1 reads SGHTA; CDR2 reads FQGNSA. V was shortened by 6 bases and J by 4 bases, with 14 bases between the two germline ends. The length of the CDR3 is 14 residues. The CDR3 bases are TGTGCCAGCAGGTACACAGGGAGCGCAGATACGCAGTATTTT. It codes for CASRYTGSADTQYF.

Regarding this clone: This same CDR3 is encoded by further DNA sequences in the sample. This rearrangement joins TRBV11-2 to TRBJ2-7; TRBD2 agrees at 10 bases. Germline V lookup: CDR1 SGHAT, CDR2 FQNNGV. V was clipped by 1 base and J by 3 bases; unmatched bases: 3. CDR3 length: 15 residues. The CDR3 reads CASSLGLAGVYEQYF. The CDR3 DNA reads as TGTGCCAGCAGCTTAGGGCTAGCGGGAGTCTACGAGCAGTACTTC.

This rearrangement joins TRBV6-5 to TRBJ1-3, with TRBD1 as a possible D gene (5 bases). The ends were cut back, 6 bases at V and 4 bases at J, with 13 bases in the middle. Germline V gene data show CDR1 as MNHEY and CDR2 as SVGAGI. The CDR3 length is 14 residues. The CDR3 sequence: CASRLKGPGNTIYF. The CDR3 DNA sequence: TGTGCCAGCAGATTAAAGGGGCCGGGAAACACCATATATTTT.

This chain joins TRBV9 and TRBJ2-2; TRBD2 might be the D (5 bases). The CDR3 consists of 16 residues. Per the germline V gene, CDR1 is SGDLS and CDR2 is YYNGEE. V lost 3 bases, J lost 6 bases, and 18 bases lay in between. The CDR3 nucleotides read TGTGCCAGCAGCGCCCCGGCGCGGAGGAGCGCCGGGGAGCTGTTTTTT. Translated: CASSAPARRSAGELFF.

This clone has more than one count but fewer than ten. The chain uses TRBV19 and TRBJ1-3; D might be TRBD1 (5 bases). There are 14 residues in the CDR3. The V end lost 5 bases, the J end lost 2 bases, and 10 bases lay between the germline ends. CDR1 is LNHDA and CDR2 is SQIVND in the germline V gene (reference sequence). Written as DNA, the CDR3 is TGTGCCAGTAGTCGTGGGGGTCCTGGAAACACCATATATTTT. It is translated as CASSRGGPGNTIYF. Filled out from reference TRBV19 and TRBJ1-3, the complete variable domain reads DGGITQSPKYLFRKEGQNVTLSCEQNLNHDAMYWYRQDPGQGLRLIYYSQIVNDFQKGDIAEGYSVSREKKESFPLTVTSAQKNPTAFYLCASSRGGPGNTIYFGEGSWLTVV.

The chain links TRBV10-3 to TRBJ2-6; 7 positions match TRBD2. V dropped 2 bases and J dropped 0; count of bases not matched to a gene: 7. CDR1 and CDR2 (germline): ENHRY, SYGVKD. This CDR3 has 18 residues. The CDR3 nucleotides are TGTGCCATCAGTGAGGCCCCGGGACTAAACTCTGGGGCCAACGTCCTGACTTTC. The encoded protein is CAISEAPGLNSGANVLTF.

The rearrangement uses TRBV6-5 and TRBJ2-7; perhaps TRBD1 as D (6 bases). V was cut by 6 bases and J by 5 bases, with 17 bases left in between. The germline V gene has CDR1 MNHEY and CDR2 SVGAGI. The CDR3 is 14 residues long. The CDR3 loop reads CASSPTGTIHEQYF. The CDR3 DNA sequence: TGTGCCAGCAGCCCTACCGGGACAATCCACGAGCAGTACTTC.

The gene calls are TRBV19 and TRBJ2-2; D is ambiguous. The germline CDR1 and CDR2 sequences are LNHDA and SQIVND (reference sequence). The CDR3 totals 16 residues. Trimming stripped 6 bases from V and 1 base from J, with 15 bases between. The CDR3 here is CASRRAIPGNTGELFF. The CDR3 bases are TGTGCCAGTAGAAGGGCCATTCCGGGGAACACCGGGGAGCTGTTTTTT.

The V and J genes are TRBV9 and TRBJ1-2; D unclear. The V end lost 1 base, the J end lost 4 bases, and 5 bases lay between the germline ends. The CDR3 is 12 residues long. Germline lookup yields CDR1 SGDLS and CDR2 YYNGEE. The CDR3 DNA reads TGTGCCAGCAGCGTACAAGGCTATGGCTACACCTTC. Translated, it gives CASSVQGYGYTF.

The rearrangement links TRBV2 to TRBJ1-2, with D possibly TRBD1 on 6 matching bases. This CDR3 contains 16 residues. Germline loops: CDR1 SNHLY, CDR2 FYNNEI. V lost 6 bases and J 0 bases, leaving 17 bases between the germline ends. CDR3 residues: CASSRNEDRTNYGYTF. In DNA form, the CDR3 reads TGTGCCAGCAGCCGGAACGAGGACAGAACTAACTATGGCTACACCTTC.

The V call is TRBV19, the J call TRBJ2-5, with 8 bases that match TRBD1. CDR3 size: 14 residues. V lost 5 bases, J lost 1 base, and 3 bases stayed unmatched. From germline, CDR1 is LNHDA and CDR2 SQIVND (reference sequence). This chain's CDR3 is CASSVGQGQETQYF. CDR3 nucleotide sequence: TGTGCCAGTAGTGTCGGACAGGGCCAAGAGACCCAGTACTTC.

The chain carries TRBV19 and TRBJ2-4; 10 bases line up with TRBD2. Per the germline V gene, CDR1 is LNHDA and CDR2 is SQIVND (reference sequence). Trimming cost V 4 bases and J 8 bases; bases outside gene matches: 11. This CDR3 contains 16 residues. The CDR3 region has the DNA TGTGCCAGTAGTAGCCGGACTAGCGGTATTGGAGACATTCAGTACTTC. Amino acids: CASSSRTSGIGDIQYF.

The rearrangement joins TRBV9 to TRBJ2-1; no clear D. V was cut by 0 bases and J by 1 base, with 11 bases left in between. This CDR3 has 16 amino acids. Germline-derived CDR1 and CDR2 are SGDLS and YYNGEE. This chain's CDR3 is CASSVGVDLSYNEQFF. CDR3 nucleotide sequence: TGTGCCAGCAGCGTAGGAGTGGATTTATCCTACAATGAGCAGTTCTTC. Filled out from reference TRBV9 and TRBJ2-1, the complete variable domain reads DSGVTQTPKHLITATGQRVTLRCSPRSGDLSVYWYQQSLDQGLQFLIQYYNGEERAKGNILERFSAQQFPDLHSELNLSSLELGDSALYFCASSVGVDLSYNEQFFGPGTRLTVL.

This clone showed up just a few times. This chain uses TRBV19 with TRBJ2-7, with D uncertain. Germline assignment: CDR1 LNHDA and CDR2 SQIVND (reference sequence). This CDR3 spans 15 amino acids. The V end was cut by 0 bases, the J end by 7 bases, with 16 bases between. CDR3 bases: TGTGCCAGTAGTATAGATTCTTCGGCGTCTAGGGAGCAGTACTTC. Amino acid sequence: CASSIDSSASREQYF.

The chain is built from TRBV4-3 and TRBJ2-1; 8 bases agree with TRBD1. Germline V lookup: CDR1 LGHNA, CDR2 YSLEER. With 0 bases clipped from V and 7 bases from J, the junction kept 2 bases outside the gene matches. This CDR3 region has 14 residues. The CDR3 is CASSQDRQGNEQFF. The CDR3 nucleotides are TGCGCCAGCAGCCAAGATCGACAGGGGAATGAGCAGTTCTTC.

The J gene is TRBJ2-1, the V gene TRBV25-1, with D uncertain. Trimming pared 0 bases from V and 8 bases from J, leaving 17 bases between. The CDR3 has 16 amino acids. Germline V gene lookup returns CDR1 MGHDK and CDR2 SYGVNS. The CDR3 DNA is TGTGCCAGCAGTGAATATGGCGAAACCCCCGGAGATGAGCAGTTCTTC. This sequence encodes CASSEYGETPGDEQFF.

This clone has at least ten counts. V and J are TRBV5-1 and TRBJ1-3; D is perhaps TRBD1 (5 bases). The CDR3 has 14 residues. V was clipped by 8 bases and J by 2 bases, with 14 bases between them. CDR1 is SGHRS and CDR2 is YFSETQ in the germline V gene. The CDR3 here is CARDQGGAGNTIYF. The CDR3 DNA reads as TGCGCCAGGGATCAGGGAGGGGCTGGAAACACCATATATTTT.

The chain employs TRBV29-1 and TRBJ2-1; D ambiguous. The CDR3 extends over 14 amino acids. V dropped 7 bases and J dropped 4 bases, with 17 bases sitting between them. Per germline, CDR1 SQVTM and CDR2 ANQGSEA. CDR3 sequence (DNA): TGCAGCGCCCCGGCCCCGCACGATTACAATGAGCAGTTCTTC. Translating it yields CSAPAPHDYNEQFF.

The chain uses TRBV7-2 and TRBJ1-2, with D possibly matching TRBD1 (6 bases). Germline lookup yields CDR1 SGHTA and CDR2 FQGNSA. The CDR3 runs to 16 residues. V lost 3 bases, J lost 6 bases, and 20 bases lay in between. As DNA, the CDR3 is TGTGCCAGCAGCTTCTTTCTTGGGGGCACAAGGGATGGCTACACCTTC. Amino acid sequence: CASSFFLGGTRDGYTF.